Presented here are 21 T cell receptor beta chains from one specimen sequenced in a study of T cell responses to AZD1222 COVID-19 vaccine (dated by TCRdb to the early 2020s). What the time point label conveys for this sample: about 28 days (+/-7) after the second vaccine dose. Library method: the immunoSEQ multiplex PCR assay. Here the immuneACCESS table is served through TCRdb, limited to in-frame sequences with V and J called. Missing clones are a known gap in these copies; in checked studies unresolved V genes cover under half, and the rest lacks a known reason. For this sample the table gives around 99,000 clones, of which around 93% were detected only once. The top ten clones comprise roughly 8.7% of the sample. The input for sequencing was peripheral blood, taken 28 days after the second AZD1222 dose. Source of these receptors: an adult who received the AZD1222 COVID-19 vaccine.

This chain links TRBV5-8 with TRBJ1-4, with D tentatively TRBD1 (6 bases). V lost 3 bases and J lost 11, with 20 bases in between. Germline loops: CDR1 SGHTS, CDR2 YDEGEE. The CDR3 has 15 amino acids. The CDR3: CASSSTGTGSLKLFF. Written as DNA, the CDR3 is TGTGCCAGCAGCTCCACAGGTACAGGGAGCTTGAAACTGTTTTTT.

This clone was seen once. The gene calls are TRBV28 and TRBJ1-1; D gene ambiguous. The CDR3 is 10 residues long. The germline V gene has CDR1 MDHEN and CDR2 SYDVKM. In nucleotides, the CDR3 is TGTGTCACCCTCCAGCAGAAAGCTTTCTTT. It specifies CVTLQQKAFF. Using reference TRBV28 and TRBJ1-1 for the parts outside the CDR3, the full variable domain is DVKVTQSSRYLVKRTGEKVFLECVQDMDHENMFWYRQDPGLGLRLIYFSYDVKMKEKGDIPEGYSVSREKKERFSLILESASTNQTSMYLCVTLQQKAFFGQGTRLTVV.

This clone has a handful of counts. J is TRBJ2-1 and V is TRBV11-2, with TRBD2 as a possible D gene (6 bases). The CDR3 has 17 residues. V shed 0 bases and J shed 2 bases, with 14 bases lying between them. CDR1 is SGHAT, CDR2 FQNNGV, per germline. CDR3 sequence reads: CASSLDVGGTTYNEQFF. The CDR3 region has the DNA TGTGCCAGCAGCTTAGATGTGGGGGGAACCACCTACAATGAGCAGTTCTTC.

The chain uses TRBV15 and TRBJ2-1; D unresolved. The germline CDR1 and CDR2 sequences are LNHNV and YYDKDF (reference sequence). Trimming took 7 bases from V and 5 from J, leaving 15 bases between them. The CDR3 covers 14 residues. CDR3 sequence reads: CATTENSENNEQFF. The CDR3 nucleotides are TGTGCCACCACGGAGAATTCAGAGAACAATGAGCAGTTCTTC.

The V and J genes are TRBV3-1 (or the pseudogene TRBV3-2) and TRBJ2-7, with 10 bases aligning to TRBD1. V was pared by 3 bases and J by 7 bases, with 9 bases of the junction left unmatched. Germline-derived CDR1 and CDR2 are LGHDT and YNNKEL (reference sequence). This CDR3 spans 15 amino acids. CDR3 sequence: CASSQGPGTGEEQYF. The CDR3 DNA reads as TGTGCCAGCAGCCAGGGTCCCGGGACAGGGGAGGAGCAGTACTTC.

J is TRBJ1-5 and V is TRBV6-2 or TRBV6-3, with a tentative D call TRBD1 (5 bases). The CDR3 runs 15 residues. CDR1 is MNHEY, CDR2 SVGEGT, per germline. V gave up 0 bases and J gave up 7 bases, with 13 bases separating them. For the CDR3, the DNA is TGTGCCAGCAGTTACTCGCCGGGGGGTCGGCAGCCCCAGCATTTT. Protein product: CASSYSPGGRQPQHF.

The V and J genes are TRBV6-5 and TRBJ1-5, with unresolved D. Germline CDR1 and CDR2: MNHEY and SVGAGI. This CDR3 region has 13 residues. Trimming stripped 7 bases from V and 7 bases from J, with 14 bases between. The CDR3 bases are TGTGCCAGCACCACTCAGATGAGGCAGCCCCAGCATTTT. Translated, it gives CASTTQMRQPQHF.

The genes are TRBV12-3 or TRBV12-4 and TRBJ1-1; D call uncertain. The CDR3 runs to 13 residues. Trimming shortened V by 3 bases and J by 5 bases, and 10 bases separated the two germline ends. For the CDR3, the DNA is TGTGCCAGCAGTTTTGGTGTTAAAACTGAAGCTTTCTTT. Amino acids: CASSFGVKTEAFF.

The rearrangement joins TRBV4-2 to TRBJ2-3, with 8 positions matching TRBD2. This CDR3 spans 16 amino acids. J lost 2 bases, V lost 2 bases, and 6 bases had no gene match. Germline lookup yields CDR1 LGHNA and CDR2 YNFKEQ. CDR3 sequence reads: CASSQRQAGDTDTQYF. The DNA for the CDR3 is TGTGCCAGCAGCCAACGGCAAGCGGGGGACACAGATACGCAGTATTTT.

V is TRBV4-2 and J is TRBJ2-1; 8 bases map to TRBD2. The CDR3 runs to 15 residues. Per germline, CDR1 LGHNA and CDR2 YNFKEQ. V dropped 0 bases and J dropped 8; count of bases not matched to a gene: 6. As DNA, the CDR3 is TGTGCCAGCAGCCAAGATATTGGGACTAGTTATGAGCAGTTCTTC. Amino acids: CASSQDIGTSYEQFF.

The CDR3 DNA reads as TGTGCCACAGTGCGCCTAGCGGGAGGGCGGTGGGAGACCCAGTACTTC. Protein product: CATVRLAGGRWETQYF. V usage is TRBV28 and J usage is TRBJ2-5; 12 bases map to TRBD2. With V trimmed by 10 bases and J by 5 bases, 14 bases remained unmatched. The CDR3 totals 16 residues. Germline V gives CDR1 MDHEN, CDR2 SYDVKM.

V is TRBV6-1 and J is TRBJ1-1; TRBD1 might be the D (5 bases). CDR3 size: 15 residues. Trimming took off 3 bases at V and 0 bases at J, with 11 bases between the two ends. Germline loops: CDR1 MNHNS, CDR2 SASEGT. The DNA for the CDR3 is TGTGCCAGCAGTGAGGAGGGACTTTTGAACACTGAAGCTTTCTTT. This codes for CASSEEGLLNTEAFF.

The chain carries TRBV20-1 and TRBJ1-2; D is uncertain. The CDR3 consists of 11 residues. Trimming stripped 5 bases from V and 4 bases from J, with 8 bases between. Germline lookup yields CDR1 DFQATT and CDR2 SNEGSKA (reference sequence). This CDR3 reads CSAGSIYGYTF. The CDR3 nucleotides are TGCAGTGCTGGCTCTATCTATGGCTACACCTTC.

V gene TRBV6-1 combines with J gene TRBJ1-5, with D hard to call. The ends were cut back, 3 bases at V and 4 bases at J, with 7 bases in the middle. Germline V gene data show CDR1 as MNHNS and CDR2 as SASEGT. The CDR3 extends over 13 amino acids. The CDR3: CASSDGGNQPQHF. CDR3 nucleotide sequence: TGTGCCAGCAGTGATGGCGGGAATCAGCCCCAGCATTTT.

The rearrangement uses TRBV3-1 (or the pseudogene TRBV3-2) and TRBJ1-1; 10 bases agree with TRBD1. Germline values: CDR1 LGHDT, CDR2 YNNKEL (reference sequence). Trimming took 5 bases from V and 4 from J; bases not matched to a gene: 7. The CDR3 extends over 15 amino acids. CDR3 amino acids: CASSKGTGEVTEAFF. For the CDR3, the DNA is TGTGCCAGCAGCAAAGGGACAGGGGAAGTCACTGAAGCTTTCTTT.

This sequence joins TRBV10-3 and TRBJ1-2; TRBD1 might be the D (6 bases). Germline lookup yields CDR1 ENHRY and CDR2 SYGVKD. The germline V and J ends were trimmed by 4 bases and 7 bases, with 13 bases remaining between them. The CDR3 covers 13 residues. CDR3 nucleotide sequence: TGTGCCATCAGTGTGATGGGGGCGATTGGCTACACCTTC. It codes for CAISVMGAIGYTF.

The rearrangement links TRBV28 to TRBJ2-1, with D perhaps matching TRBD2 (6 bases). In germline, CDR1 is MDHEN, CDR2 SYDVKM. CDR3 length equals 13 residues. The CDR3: CARGLADYNEQFF. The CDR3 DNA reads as TGTGCACGAGGGTTAGCGGACTACAATGAGCAGTTCTTC. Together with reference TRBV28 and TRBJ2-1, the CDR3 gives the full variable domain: DVKVTQSSRYLVKRTGEKVFLECVQDMDHENMFWYRQDPGLGLRLIYFSYDVKMKEKGDIPEGYSVSREKKERFSLILESASTNQTSMYLCARGLADYNEQFFGPGTRLTVL.

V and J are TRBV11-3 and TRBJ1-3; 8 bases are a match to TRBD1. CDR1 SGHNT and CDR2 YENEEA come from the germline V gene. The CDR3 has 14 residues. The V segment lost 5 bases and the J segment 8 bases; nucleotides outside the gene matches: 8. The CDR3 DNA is TGTGCCAGCAGCCGCGGACAGGGCTTGGACACCATATATTTT. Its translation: CASSRGQGLDTIYF.

The CDR3 DNA sequence: TGCGCCAGCAGCTTGGAGGGACTAGGCCCTCGTAATGAGCAGTTCTTC. Translated: CASSLEGLGPRNEQFF. The chain carries TRBV5-1 and TRBJ2-1; 8 bases agree with TRBD2. J lost 7 bases, V lost 0 bases, and 9 bases had no gene match. Germline V gene data show CDR1 as SGHRS and CDR2 as YFSETQ. This CDR3 comprises 16 residues.

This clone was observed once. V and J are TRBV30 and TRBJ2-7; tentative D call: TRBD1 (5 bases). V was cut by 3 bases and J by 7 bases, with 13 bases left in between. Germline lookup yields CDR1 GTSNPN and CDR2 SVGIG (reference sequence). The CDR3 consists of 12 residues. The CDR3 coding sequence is TGTGCCTGGAGGGGGCTTTTAGGGGAGCAGTACTTC. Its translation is CAWRGLLGEQYF. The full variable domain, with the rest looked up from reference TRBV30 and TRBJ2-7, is SQTIHQWPATLVQPVGSPLSLECTVEGTSNPNLYWYRQAAGRGLQLLFYSVGIGQISSEVPQNLSASRPQDRQFILSSKKLLLSDSGFYLCAWRGLLGEQYFGPGTRLTVT.

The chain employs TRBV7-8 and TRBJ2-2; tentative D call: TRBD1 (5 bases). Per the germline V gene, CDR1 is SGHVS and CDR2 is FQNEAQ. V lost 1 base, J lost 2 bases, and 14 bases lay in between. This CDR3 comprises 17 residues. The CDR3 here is CASSLDRLNLNTGELFF. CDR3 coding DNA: TGTGCCAGCAGCTTAGACAGGCTAAACCTAAACACCGGGGAGCTGTTTTTT.